One sample yielded the 28 T cell receptor beta chains listed below, sequenced in a study of blood T cell repertoires in COVID-19. Assay: immunoSEQ multiplex PCR; the TCRdb copy retains only in-frame clones and omits some. The sample records 400,000 to 500,000 clones, nearly 90% being singletons. The sequencing sample was made of PBMCs or T cells enriched from blood (not recorded which). These receptors all come from a young woman who had been exposed to COVID-19.

The rearrangement joins TRBV28 to TRBJ1-1; a weak D match, TRBD1 (5 bases). V was clipped by 5 bases and J by 0 bases, with 25 bases between them. Germline V gene data show CDR1 as MDHEN and CDR2 as SYDVKM. The CDR3 extends over 19 amino acids. The CDR3 nucleotides read TGTGCCAGCAGTCCCACCTGGGGACTCGAGGTTGCCATGAACACTGAAGCTTTCTTT. Amino acids: CASSPTWGLEVAMNTEAFF.

The J gene is TRBJ1-1, the V gene TRBV21-1; the DNA was not compared with TRBD1, the D call given in the table. TRBV21-1 is flagged as a pseudogene. There are 15 residues in the CDR3. The CDR3 nucleotides are TGTGCCAGCAGCAAAGAAGGACAGGGTCAAACTGAAGCTTTCTTT. Translating gives CASSKEGQGQTEAFF.

The chain uses TRBV7-9 and TRBJ1-2; tentative D call: TRBD1 (5 bases). The ends were cut back, 1 base at V and 4 bases at J, with 10 bases in the middle. Germline values: CDR1 SEHNR, CDR2 FQNEAQ (reference sequence). This CDR3 has 14 residues. CDR3 sequence: CASSLVGQVYGYTF. Here the CDR3 DNA reads TGTGCCAGCAGCTTAGTAGGACAAGTCTATGGCTACACCTTC.

This clone was seen just once. The chain combines TRBV5-1 with TRBJ1-4, with a possible D match to TRBD1 (6 bases). The CDR3 is 14 amino acids. Germline V CDR1 and CDR2: SGHRS, YFSETQ. The V end lost 0 bases, the J end lost 4 bases, and 7 bases lay between the germline ends. The DNA of the CDR3 is TGCGCCAGCAGCTTGGGAGGGGGTAATGAAAAACTGTTTTTT. Protein product: CASSLGGGNEKLFF.

With regard to this clone: A much larger clone differs by one base, so this may be a read error. V usage is TRBV7-3 and J usage is TRBJ1-1; D unclear. Between the trimmed V and J ends, which lost 3 bases and 1 base, there was a span of 6 bases. The CDR3 is 13 residues long. Germline V gives CDR1 SGHTA, CDR2 FQGTGA. The CDR3 nucleotides are TGTGCCAGCAGCTTTACGGGGAACACTGAAGCTTTCTTT. This gives the protein CASSFTGNTEAFF.

The chain joins TRBV6-1 to TRBJ1-1; TRBD1 matches at 7 bases. With V trimmed by 6 bases and J by 4 bases, 8 bases remained unmatched. The CDR3 is made up of 14 amino acids. Germline V gene sequence: CDR1 MNHNS, CDR2 SASEGT. CDR3 DNA sequence: TGTGCCAGCAGCTCCAAGGGGGCCGGCACTGAAGCTTTCTTT. Its translation: CASSSKGAGTEAFF.

The chain recombines TRBV14 with TRBJ2-7; TRBD1 matches at 8 bases. The CDR3 loop spans 14 amino acids. CDR1 is SGHDN, CDR2 FVKESK, per germline. V trimming: 0 bases; J trimming: 4 bases; junction bases outside the gene matches: 2. CDR3: CASSQDWTGYEQYF. DNA for the CDR3: TGTGCCAGCAGCCAAGATTGGACAGGGTACGAGCAGTACTTC.

J is TRBJ1-6 and V is TRBV28, with 12 nucleotides matching TRBD1. Germline V gene sequence: CDR1 MDHEN, CDR2 SYDVKM. J gave up 7 bases and V 5 bases, and 12 bases lay outside the gene matches. The CDR3 runs to 18 residues. The CDR3 sequence is CASSHPPRDRGRNSPLHF. The CDR3 bases are TGTGCCAGCAGTCACCCGCCCCGGGACAGGGGGCGGAATTCACCCCTCCACTTT. The full variable domain, its missing parts supplied by reference TRBV28 and TRBJ1-6, is DVKVTQSSRYLVKRTGEKVFLECVQDMDHENMFWYRQDPGLGLRLIYFSYDVKMKEKGDIPEGYSVSREKKERFSLILESASTNQTSMYLCASSHPPRDRGRNSPLHFGNGTRLTVT.

The chain couples TRBV19 to TRBJ1-5, with 8 nucleotides matching TRBD1. The CDR3 has 16 residues. The junction had 10 bases not matched to a gene; V was cut back by 5 bases and J by 4 bases. Germline V gene lookup returns CDR1 LNHDA and CDR2 SQIVND (reference sequence). CDR3 protein: CASSPRQGTLNQPQHF. CDR3 coding DNA: TGTGCCAGTAGTCCAAGACAGGGGACATTGAATCAGCCCCAGCATTTT.

The chain couples TRBV6-6 to TRBJ2-7, with TRBD1 as a possible D gene (6 bases). CDR1 MNHNY and CDR2 SVGAGI come from the germline V gene (reference sequence). This CDR3 comprises 12 residues. V lost 7 bases and J 2 bases, leaving 9 bases between the germline ends. DNA for the CDR3: TGTGCCAGCAAGGCAGGGGCCTACGAGCAGTACTTC. It is translated as CASKAGAYEQYF.

The J gene is TRBJ2-3, the V gene TRBV12-5; 9 bases fit TRBD2. V lost 2 bases and J lost 0; bases outside the gene matches: 0. This CDR3 is built from 15 residues. Germline CDR1 reads LGHNT; CDR2 reads FRNRAP. The CDR3 region has the DNA TGTGCTAGTGGTTTGACTAGCGGGAGCACAGATACGCAGTATTTT. This translates into CASGLTSGSTDTQYF. Drawing the rest from reference TRBV12-5 and TRBJ2-3, the complete variable domain is DARVTQTPRHKVTEMGQEVTMRCQPILGHNTVFWYRQTMMQGLELLAYFRNRAPLDDSGMPKDRFSAEMPDATLATLKIQPSEPRDSAVYFCASGLTSGSTDTQYFGPGTRLTVL.

The genes are TRBV11-2 and TRBJ2-2; D remains ambiguous. Germline CDR1 and CDR2: SGHAT and FQNNGV. The CDR3 loop spans 16 amino acids. Trimming shortened V by 2 bases and J by 3 bases, and 13 bases separated the two germline ends. The CDR3 loop reads CASSLLYDKYTGELFF. Written as DNA, the CDR3 is TGTGCCAGCAGCTTACTCTACGATAAGTACACCGGGGAGCTGTTTTTT. Full variable domain (outside the CDR3, taken from reference TRBV11-2 and TRBJ2-2): EAGVAQSPRYKIIEKRQSVAFWCNPISGHATLYWYQQILGQGPKLLIQFQNNGVVDDSQLPKDRFSAERLKGVDSTLKIQPAKLEDSAVYLCASSLLYDKYTGELFFGEGSRLTVL.

The gene calls are TRBV19 and TRBJ1-1; D possibly corresponds to TRBD1 (5 bases). This CDR3 spans 15 amino acids. Germline CDR1 LNHDA, CDR2 SQIVND (reference sequence). Trimming cost V 3 bases and J 0 bases, with 11 bases left between them. CDR3: CASSMGGAVNTEAFF. In nucleotides, the CDR3 is TGTGCCAGTAGTATGGGGGGAGCTGTGAACACTGAAGCTTTCTTT. The full variable domain, its missing parts supplied by reference TRBV19 and TRBJ1-1, is DGGITQSPKYLFRKEGQNVTLSCEQNLNHDAMYWYRQDPGQGLRLIYYSQIVNDFQKGDIAEGYSVSREKKESFPLTVTSAQKNPTAFYLCASSMGGAVNTEAFFGQGTRLTVV.

The V gene is TRBV30, the J gene TRBJ1-1, with no clear D. Trimming pared 5 bases from V and 1 base from J, leaving 11 bases between. CDR3 length: 13 residues. Germline V CDR1 and CDR2: GTSNPN, SVGIG (reference sequence). The CDR3 spells CAWADRWNTEAFF. DNA of the CDR3: TGTGCCTGGGCCGATCGGTGGAACACTGAAGCTTTCTTT.

This sequence joins TRBV5-4 and TRBJ2-1; 8 bases agree with TRBD2. Per germline, CDR1 SGHNT and CDR2 YYREEE (reference sequence). The CDR3 has 14 amino acids. The V segment lost 4 bases and the J segment 7 bases; nucleotides outside the gene matches: 7. The CDR3 region has the DNA TGTGCCAGCAGCCCTAGTCCGGGGGGGAATGAGCAGTTCTTC. It codes for CASSPSPGGNEQFF.

V gene TRBV6-2 or TRBV6-3 combines with J gene TRBJ2-7, with TRBD1 as a possible D gene (5 bases). V was trimmed by 5 bases and J by 0 bases, leaving 17 bases between them. CDR1 and CDR2 (germline): MNHEY, SVGEGT. The CDR3 runs to 16 residues. For the CDR3, the DNA is TGTGCCAGCAGTAACCTTGAGACAGAAAGCTCCTACGAGCAGTACTTC. Amino acid sequence: CASSNLETESSYEQYF.

A word on this clone: Other DNA sequences of this sample code for an identical CDR3. The rearrangement joins TRBV6-4 to TRBJ1-5; D remains ambiguous. Germline V CDR1 and CDR2: MRHNA, SNTAGT. With 2 bases removed from V and 3 bases from J, the gap between germline ends came to 5 bases. The CDR3 extends over 13 amino acids. DNA for the CDR3: TGTGCCAGCAGTGACAGCATCAATCAGCCCCAGCATTTT. Amino acid sequence: CASSDSINQPQHF.

J is TRBJ1-6 and V is TRBV11-2; D gene uncertain. Per germline, CDR1 SGHAT and CDR2 FQNNGV. The CDR3 length is 14 residues. Trimming pared 0 bases from V and 7 bases from J, leaving 7 bases between. The CDR3 DNA reads as TGTGCCAGCAGCTTAGAGAGCCGGAATTCACCCCTCCACTTT. This translates into CASSLESRNSPLHF.

CDR3 in amino acids: CASRPIGNEQYF. The CDR3 DNA sequence: TGTGCCAGCAGGCCGATCGGGAACGAGCAGTACTTC. The chain is built from TRBV11-2 and TRBJ2-7, with D possibly matching TRBD2 (5 bases). Trimming left V 6 bases short and J 5 bases short, with 11 bases between. CDR3 length: 12 amino acids. Germline V gene data show CDR1 as SGHAT and CDR2 as FQNNGV.

The chain carries TRBV5-1 and TRBJ2-1; 9 nucleotides agree with TRBD2. V dropped 0 bases and J dropped 7; count of bases not matched to a gene: 8. This CDR3 has 16 amino acids. CDR1 is SGHRS and CDR2 is YFSETQ in the germline V gene. The CDR3: CASSLGFAGGFNEQFF. In DNA form, the CDR3 reads TGCGCCAGCAGCTTGGGGTTCGCGGGAGGGTTTAATGAGCAGTTCTTC.

Concerning this clone: A junction boundary mismatches the germline segment, possibly from a read error. This chain joins TRBV2 and TRBJ1-6; D is perhaps TRBD1 (6 bases). Looked up from germline, CDR1 is SNHLY and CDR2 is FYNNEI. The CDR3 totals 15 residues. DNA for the CDR3: TGTGCCAGTAAGCCGGGGGGCTCCTATAATTCACTCCTCCACTTT. As protein: CASKPGGSYNSLLHF.

The chain combines TRBV19 with TRBJ2-3; D possibly corresponds to TRBD2 (5 bases). CDR1 is LNHDA and CDR2 is SQIVND in the germline V gene (reference sequence). The CDR3 runs 15 residues. With 4 bases removed from V and 2 bases from J, the gap between germline ends came to 13 bases. The CDR3 sequence is CASSRTPSPTDTQYF. CDR3 DNA: TGTGCCAGTAGTAGGACTCCCTCCCCCACAGATACGCAGTATTTT.

The V and J genes are TRBV12-3 or TRBV12-4 and TRBJ2-5, with 7 bases lining up with TRBD1. The V and J ends lost 5 bases and 5 bases, in that order; junction bases with no gene match: 2. The CDR3 runs 12 residues. The CDR3 coding sequence is TGTGCCAGCAGTACAGGGGATGAGACCCAGTACTTC. This sequence encodes CASSTGDETQYF.

This sequence joins TRBV29-1 and TRBJ2-7, with 9 nucleotides matching TRBD1. Germline V CDR1 and CDR2: SQVTM, ANQGSEA. V was pared by 2 bases and J by 4 bases, with 9 bases of the junction left unmatched. This CDR3 is built from 15 residues. The CDR3 nucleotides read TGCAGCGTTGAAAATCCGGAACAGGGGGCTTACGAGCAGTACTTC. The encoded protein is CSVENPEQGAYEQYF.

The rearrangement links TRBV6-1 to TRBJ1-5; TRBD1 aligns across 8 bases. Trimming cost V 4 bases and J 4 bases; bases outside gene matches: 15. The CDR3 runs 18 residues. From germline, CDR1 is MNHNS and CDR2 SASEGT. The CDR3 loop reads CASSADRERRLGNQPQHF. CDR3 nucleotide sequence: TGTGCCAGCAGTGCGGACAGGGAAAGGCGACTTGGTAATCAGCCCCAGCATTTT.

This clone was seen just once. V and J are TRBV3-1 (or the pseudogene TRBV3-2) and TRBJ1-2; the D gene is possibly TRBD1 (6 bases). The germline gives CDR1 LGHDT, CDR2 YNNKEL (reference sequence). The CDR3 contains 14 residues. Trimming removed 6 bases at V and 2 bases at J, with 13 bases between. This CDR3 is CASSRGGGNYGYTF. The CDR3 coding sequence is TGTGCCAGCAGTCGGGGAGGGGGGAACTATGGCTACACCTTC.

The chain uses TRBV15 and TRBJ2-7; D ambiguous. The CDR3 runs 16 residues. Germline V gene sequence: CDR1 LNHNV, CDR2 YYDKDF (reference sequence). The ends were cut back, 0 bases at V and 1 base at J, with 13 bases in the middle. DNA of the CDR3: TGTGCCACCAGCAGAGATATAGAACTTAATTCCTACGAGCAGTACTTC. It codes for CATSRDIELNSYEQYF.

The chain is built from TRBV5-1 and TRBJ2-1, with TRBD1 identical over 7 bases. After removal of 1 base from V and 0 bases from J, the junction contained 4 bases not matched to a gene. From germline, CDR1 is SGHRS and CDR2 YFSETQ. The CDR3 loop spans 16 amino acids. CDR3 region: CASSLRQGSSYNEQFF. The CDR3 nucleotides are TGCGCCAGCAGCTTGAGACAGGGTAGCTCCTACAATGAGCAGTTCTTC. The variable domain in full, with the rest retrieved from reference TRBV5-1 and TRBJ2-1, is KAGVTQTPRYLIKTRGQQVTLSCSPISGHRSVSWYQQTPGQGLQFLFEYFSETQRNKGNFPGRFSGRQFSNSRSEMNVSTLELGDSALYLCASSLRQGSSYNEQFFGPGTRLTVL.